One and the same sample provided the 18 T cell receptor beta chains below, sequenced in a study of cytomegalovirus exposure and HLA in healthy donors. This PCR relied on a set of 60 Vbeta primers and 13 Jbeta primers. The table came from immunoSEQ multiplex PCR; TCRdb's copy has only in-frame clones and leaves some out. The table lists approximately 170,000 clones, around three quarters of them singletons. Material: PBMCs. Receptors were obtained from a woman aged 30 to 39 in good health and CMV-seropositive.

The rearrangement links TRBV2 to TRBJ2-7, with TRBD1 identical over 8 bases. J gave up 1 base and V 6 bases, and 8 bases lay outside the gene matches. Germline CDR1 SNHLY, CDR2 FYNNEI. The CDR3 runs to 15 residues. CDR3 amino acids: CASSATGGGSYEQYF. The CDR3 nucleotides are TGTGCCAGCAGCGCCACAGGGGGTGGATCCTACGAGCAGTACTTC.

V gene TRBV28 combines with J gene TRBJ1-1; 8 nucleotides match TRBD1. The CDR3 contains 16 residues. V trimming: 1 base; J trimming: 1 base; junction bases outside the gene matches: 5. Germline lookup yields CDR1 MDHEN and CDR2 SYDVKM. CDR3 nucleotides: TGTGCCAGCAGTTTATCGACAGGGGCTGGGAACACTGAAGCTTTCTTT. This encodes CASSLSTGAGNTEAFF.

Comments on this clone: The same CDR3 also results from other DNA sequences found in this sample. This rearrangement joins TRBV2 to TRBJ1-5; the match to TRBD1 covers 8 bases. Trimming at V came to 6 bases and at J to 1 base, leaving 2 bases not matched to a gene. The CDR3 is made up of 14 amino acids. Germline V gives CDR1 SNHLY, CDR2 FYNNEI. CDR3 residues: CASRQGGSNQPQHF. The DNA of the CDR3 is TGTGCCAGCAGACAGGGGGGAAGCAATCAGCCCCAGCATTTT.

As concerns this clone: Other DNA sequences of this sample code for an identical CDR3. The chain employs TRBV7-9 and TRBJ2-7; D is unresolved. Germline lookup yields CDR1 SEHNR and CDR2 FQNEAQ (reference sequence). CDR3 length equals 14 residues. V was cut by 1 base and J by 2 bases, with 9 bases left in between. The CDR3 DNA reads TGTGCCAGCAGCTTAGGTGGGCCGACCTACGAGCAGTACTTC. Residues: CASSLGGPTYEQYF.

V usage is TRBV4-3 and J usage is TRBJ1-1; D not certain. Germline assignment: CDR1 LGHNA and CDR2 YSLEER. CDR3 length: 14 amino acids. Trimming removed 3 bases from V and 1 base from J, with 9 bases in between. DNA for the CDR3: TGCGCCAGCAGCCACCACACGGGGAACACTGAAGCTTTCTTT. Translating gives CASSHHTGNTEAFF.

The chain joins TRBV5-4 to TRBJ2-3, with TRBD2 matching 9 bases. Trimming took 6 bases from V and 6 from J; bases not matched to a gene: 5. The CDR3 has 13 amino acids. CDR1 is SGHNT and CDR2 is YYREEE in the germline V gene (reference sequence). CDR3 sequence (DNA): TGTGCCAGCAAACCACTAGCGGGTGATACGCAGTATTTT. The encoded protein is CASKPLAGDTQYF.

This chain joins TRBV6-1 and TRBJ1-1, with D tentatively TRBD1 (5 bases). Per germline, CDR1 MNHNS and CDR2 SASEGT. This CDR3 has 14 amino acids. Trimming left V 5 bases short and J 2 bases short, with 12 bases between. CDR3 residues: CASSLSGANTEAFF. CDR3 DNA: TGTGCCAGCAGTTTGAGCGGGGCTAACACTGAAGCTTTCTTT.

The rearrangement links TRBV10-3 to TRBJ2-7, with TRBD2 matching 11 bases. The CDR3 runs 16 residues. V was pared by 6 bases and J by 2 bases, with 9 bases of the junction left unmatched. Germline V gene sequence: CDR1 ENHRY, CDR2 SYGVKD. CDR3 protein: CAISPVTSGGTYEQYF. The DNA of the CDR3 is TGTGCCATCAGCCCCGTCACTAGCGGGGGAACCTACGAGCAGTACTTC.

The chain recombines TRBV5-8 with TRBJ1-3; D uncertain. This CDR3 is 15 amino acids long. Trimming removed 1 base from V and 0 bases from J, with 8 bases in between. CDR1 is SGHTS and CDR2 is YDEGEE in the germline V gene. CDR3 DNA: TGTGCCAGCAGCTTGTATGCGAACTCTGGAAACACCATATATTTT. Translated: CASSLYANSGNTIYF.

A few counts support this clone. This chain uses TRBV13 with TRBJ2-6, with D possibly matching TRBD1 (6 bases). The CDR3 runs to 17 residues. Trimming pared 1 base from V and 2 bases from J, leaving 12 bases between. From germline, CDR1 is PRHDT and CDR2 FYEKMQ (reference sequence). This chain's CDR3 is CASSLEVGGAGANVLTF. CDR3 sequence (DNA): TGTGCCAGCAGCTTAGAAGTTGGGGGCGCTGGGGCCAACGTCCTGACTTTC.

This sequence joins TRBV2 and TRBJ1-2; TRBD1 matches 7 bases. The CDR3 sequence is 13 residues long. Trimming at V came to 9 bases and at J to 2 bases, leaving 6 bases not matched to a gene. Germline V gene data show CDR1 as SNHLY and CDR2 as FYNNEI. CDR3 coding DNA: TGTGCCAGTACAGGGGAGATAAACTATGGCTACACCTTC. Translating it yields CASTGEINYGYTF.

This rearrangement joins TRBV7-8 to TRBJ1-2; D call uncertain. The CDR3 is made up of 14 amino acids. The ends were cut back, 0 bases at V and 5 bases at J, with 10 bases in the middle. CDR1 is SGHVS, CDR2 FQNEAQ, per germline. In DNA form, the CDR3 reads TGTGCCAGCAGCTTAGCAAGGCAGGCATATGGCTACACCTTC. This encodes CASSLARQAYGYTF.

This sequence joins TRBV6-1 and TRBJ1-6; D perhaps matches TRBD1 (6 bases). The CDR3 totals 14 residues. The ends were cut back, 4 bases at V and 14 bases at J, with 18 bases in the middle. Germline lookup yields CDR1 MNHNS and CDR2 SASEGT. DNA for the CDR3: TGTGCCAGCAGTGGGACAGCGGATCTTTATTCCCTCCACTTT. As protein: CASSGTADLYSLHF.

This chain joins TRBV5-6 and TRBJ2-1, with no clear D. V dropped 0 bases and J dropped 8 bases, with 9 bases sitting between them. Germline V gene sequence: CDR1 SGHDT, CDR2 YYEEEE. CDR3 length: 13 residues. The CDR3 bases are TGTGCCAGCAGCTTGGTCTCGGTATATGAGCAGTTCTTC. This sequence encodes CASSLVSVYEQFF.

The chain couples TRBV4-1 to TRBJ2-5; 13 bases line up with TRBD2. The J call may be incorrect, as the DNA end agrees better with TRBJ2-7. CDR1 is MGHRA, CDR2 YSYEKL, per germline. The CDR3 runs to 15 residues. DNA of the CDR3: TGCGCCAGCAGCCCTCGGACTAGCGGGAGATACGAGCAGTACTTC. This sequence encodes CASSPRTSGRYEQYF.

J is TRBJ1-4 and V is TRBV4-3; D uncertain. This CDR3 is built from 16 residues. V was trimmed by 4 bases and J by 0 bases, leaving 12 bases between them. The germline V gene has CDR1 LGHNA and CDR2 YSLEER. In nucleotides, the CDR3 is TGCGCCAGCAGCCCCATAGGAGGCTCAACTAATGAAAAACTGTTTTTT. Residues: CASSPIGGSTNEKLFF.

This chain uses TRBV10-1 with TRBJ2-2; D might be TRBD1 (6 bases). CDR1 and CDR2 (germline): WNHNN, SYGVQD (reference sequence). Trimming removed 2 bases from V and 5 bases from J, with 15 bases in between. CDR3 length equals 16 residues. The CDR3 spells CASSERQGSNTGELFF. The CDR3, as DNA: TGCGCCAGCAGTGAGAGGCAGGGGAGTAATACCGGGGAGCTGTTTTTT.

V is TRBV11-2 and J is TRBJ2-1; D is perhaps TRBD1 (6 bases). Germline values: CDR1 SGHAT, CDR2 FQNNGV. V lost 1 base and J 1 base, leaving 14 bases between the germline ends. This CDR3 has 17 residues. CDR3 residues: CASSLGFLGQSYNEQFF. CDR3 coding DNA: TGTGCCAGCAGCTTAGGGTTTTTAGGACAGTCCTACAATGAGCAGTTCTTC. The full variable domain, its missing parts supplied by reference TRBV11-2 and TRBJ2-1, is EAGVAQSPRYKIIEKRQSVAFWCNPISGHATLYWYQQILGQGPKLLIQFQNNGVVDDSQLPKDRFSAERLKGVDSTLKIQPAKLEDSAVYLCASSLGFLGQSYNEQFFGPGTRLTVL.